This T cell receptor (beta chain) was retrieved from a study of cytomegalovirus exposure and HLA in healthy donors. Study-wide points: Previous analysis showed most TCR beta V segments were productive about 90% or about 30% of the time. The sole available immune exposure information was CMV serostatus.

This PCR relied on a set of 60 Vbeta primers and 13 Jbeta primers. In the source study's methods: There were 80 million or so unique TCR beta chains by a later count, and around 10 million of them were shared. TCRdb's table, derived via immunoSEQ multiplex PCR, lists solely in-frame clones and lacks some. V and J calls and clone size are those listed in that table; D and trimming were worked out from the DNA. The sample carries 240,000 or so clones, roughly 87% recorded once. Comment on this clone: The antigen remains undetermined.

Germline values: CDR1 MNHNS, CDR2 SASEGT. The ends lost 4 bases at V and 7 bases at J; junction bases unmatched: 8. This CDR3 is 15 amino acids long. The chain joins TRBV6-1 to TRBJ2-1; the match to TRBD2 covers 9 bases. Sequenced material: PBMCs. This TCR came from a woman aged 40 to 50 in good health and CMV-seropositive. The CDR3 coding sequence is TGTGCCAGCAGTGCTGGGACTAGCCAGGGGAATGAGCAGTTCTTC. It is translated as CASSAGTSQGNEQFF.